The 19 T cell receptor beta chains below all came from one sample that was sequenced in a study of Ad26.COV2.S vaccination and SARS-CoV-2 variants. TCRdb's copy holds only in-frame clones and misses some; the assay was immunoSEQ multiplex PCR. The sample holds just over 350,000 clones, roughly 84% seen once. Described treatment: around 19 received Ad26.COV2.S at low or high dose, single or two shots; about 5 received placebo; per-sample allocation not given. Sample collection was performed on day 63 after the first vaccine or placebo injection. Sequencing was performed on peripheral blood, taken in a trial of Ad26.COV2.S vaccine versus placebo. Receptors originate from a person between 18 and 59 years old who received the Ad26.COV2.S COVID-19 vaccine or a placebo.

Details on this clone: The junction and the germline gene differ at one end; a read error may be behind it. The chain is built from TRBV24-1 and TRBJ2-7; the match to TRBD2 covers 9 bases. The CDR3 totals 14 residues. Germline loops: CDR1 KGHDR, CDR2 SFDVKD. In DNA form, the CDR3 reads TGTGCCACCAGCCGCGGGGGGGTCTCCAACGAGCAGTACTTC. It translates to CATSRGGVSNEQYF.

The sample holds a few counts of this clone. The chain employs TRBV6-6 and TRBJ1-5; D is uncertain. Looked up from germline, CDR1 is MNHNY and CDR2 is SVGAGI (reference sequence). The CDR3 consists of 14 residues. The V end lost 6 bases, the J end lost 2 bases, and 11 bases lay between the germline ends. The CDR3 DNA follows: TGTGCCAGCAGGCCTAGCATCGGCAATCAGCCCCAGCATTTT. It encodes CASRPSIGNQPQHF.

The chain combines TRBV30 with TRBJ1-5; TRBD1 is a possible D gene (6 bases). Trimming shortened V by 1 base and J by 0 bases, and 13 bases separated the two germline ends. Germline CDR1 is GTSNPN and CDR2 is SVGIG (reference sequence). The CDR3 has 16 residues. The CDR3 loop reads CAWSDRAGYSNQPQHF. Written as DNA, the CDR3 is TGTGCCTGGAGTGACAGGGCTGGGTATAGCAATCAGCCCCAGCATTTT.

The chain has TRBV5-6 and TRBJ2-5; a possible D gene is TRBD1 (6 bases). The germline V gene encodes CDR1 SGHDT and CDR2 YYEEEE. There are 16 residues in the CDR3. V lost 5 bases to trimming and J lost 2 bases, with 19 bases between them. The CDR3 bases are TGTGCCAGCAGAACATCGGACAGCCGATCACAAGAGACCCAGTACTTC. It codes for CASRTSDSRSQETQYF. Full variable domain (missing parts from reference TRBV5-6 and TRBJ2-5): DAGVTQSPTHLIKTRGQQVTLRCSPKSGHDTVSWYQQALGQGPQFIFQYYEEEERQRGNFPDRFSGHQFPNYSSELNVNALLLGDSALYLCASRTSDSRSQETQYFGPGTRLLVL.

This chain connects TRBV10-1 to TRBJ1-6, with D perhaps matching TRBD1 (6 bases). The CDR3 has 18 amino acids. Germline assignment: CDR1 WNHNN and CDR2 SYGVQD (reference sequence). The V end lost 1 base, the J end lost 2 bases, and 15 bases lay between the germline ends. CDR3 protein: CASSEYRVRVPYNSPLHF. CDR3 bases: TGCGCCAGCAGTGAGTACAGGGTACGAGTCCCCTATAATTCACCCCTCCACTTT.

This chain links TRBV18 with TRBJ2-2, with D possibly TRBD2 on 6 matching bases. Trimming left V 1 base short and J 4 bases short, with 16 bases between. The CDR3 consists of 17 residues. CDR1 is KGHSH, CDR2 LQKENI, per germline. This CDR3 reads CASSPQGLRSGTGELFF. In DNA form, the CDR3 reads TGTGCCAGCTCACCACAGGGACTGAGGAGCGGCACCGGGGAGCTGTTTTTT.

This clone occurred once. The CDR3 region has the DNA TGTGCCAGCAGCATCAGAAACAGGAACCCTAATTCACCCCTCCACTTT. As protein: CASSIRNRNPNSPLHF. The chain combines TRBV13 with TRBJ1-6, with D maybe TRBD1 (5 bases). Trimming shortened V by 5 bases and J by 6 bases, and 17 bases separated the two germline ends. This CDR3 has 16 amino acids. Germline CDR1 reads PRHDT; CDR2 reads FYEKMQ (reference sequence). The full variable domain, completed using reference TRBV13 and TRBJ1-6, is AAGVIQSPRHLIKEKRETATLKCYPIPRHDTVYWYQQGPGQDPQFLISFYEKMQSDKGSIPDRFSAQQFSDYHSELNMSSLELGDSALYFCASSIRNRNPNSPLHFGNGTRLTVT.

The CDR3 is CATSRALPGTEHDSNQPQHF. The CDR3 DNA sequence: TGTGCCACCAGCAGAGCCCTGCCGGGGACAGAGCATGATAGCAATCAGCCCCAGCATTTT. The chain couples TRBV15 to TRBJ1-5; 7 bases are shared with TRBD1. Germline V gives CDR1 LNHNV, CDR2 YYDKDF (reference sequence). V dropped 1 base and J dropped 0; count of bases not matched to a gene: 15. The CDR3 totals 20 residues. The full variable domain, completed using reference TRBV15 and TRBJ1-5, is DAMVIQNPRYQVTQFGKPVTLSCSQTLNHNVMYWYQQKSSQAPKLLFHYYDKDFNNEADTPDNFQSRRPNTSFCFLDIRSPGLGDTAMYLCATSRALPGTEHDSNQPQHFGDGTRLSIL.

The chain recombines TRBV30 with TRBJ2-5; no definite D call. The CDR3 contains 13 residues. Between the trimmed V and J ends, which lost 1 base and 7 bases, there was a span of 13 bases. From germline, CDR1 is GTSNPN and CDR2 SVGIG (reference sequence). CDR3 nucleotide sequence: TGTGCCTGGAGTGCCATTAGCTTTGGGACCCAGTACTTC. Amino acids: CAWSAISFGTQYF.

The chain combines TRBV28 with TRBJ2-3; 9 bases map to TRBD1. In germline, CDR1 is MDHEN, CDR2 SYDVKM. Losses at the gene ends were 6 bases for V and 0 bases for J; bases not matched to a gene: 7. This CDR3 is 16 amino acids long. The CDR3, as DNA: TGTGCCAGCAGGCTGGGGGGGACAGGGAGCACAGATACGCAGTATTTT. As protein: CASRLGGTGSTDTQYF.

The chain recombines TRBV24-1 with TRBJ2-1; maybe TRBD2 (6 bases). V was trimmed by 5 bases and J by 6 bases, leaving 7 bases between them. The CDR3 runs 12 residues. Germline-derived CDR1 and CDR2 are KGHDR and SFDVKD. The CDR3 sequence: CATSGGINEQFF. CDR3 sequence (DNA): TGTGCCACCAGTGGCGGGATCAATGAGCAGTTCTTC.

As DNA, the CDR3 is TGTGCCAGCAGCGTGCAGAGCGGGGGGATAACCGGGGAGCTGTTTTTT. Translated, it gives CASSVQSGGITGELFF. V usage is TRBV7-2 and J usage is TRBJ2-2; 9 nucleotides line up with TRBD2. With 5 bases clipped from V and 5 bases from J, the junction kept 9 bases outside the gene matches. Germline V gives CDR1 SGHTA, CDR2 FQGNSA. The CDR3 is 16 residues long.

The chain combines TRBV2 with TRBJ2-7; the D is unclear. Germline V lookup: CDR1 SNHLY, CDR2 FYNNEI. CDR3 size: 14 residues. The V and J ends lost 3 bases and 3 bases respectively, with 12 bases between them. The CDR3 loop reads CASSEASVGYEQYF. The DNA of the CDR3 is TGTGCCAGCAGTGAGGCTAGTGTAGGCTACGAGCAGTACTTC. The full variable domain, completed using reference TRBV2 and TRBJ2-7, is EPEVTQTPSHQVTQMGQEVILRCVPISNHLYFYWYRQILGQKVEFLVSFYNNEISEKSEIFDDQFSVERPDGSNFTLKIRSTKLEDSAMYFCASSEASVGYEQYFGPGTRLTVT.

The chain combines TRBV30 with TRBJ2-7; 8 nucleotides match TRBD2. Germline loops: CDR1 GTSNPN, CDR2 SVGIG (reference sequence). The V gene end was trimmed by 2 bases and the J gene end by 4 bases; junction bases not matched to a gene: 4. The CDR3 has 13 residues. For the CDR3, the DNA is TGTGCCTGGAGTATCGGGGGGGGATACGAGCAGTACTTC. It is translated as CAWSIGGGYEQYF.

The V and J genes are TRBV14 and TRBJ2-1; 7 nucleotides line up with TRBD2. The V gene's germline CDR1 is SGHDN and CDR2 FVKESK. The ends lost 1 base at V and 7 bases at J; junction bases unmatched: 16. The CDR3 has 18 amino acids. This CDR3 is CASSQVGGPAGRRNEQFF. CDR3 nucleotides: TGTGCCAGCAGCCAAGTGGGGGGACCAGCGGGACGTAGGAATGAGCAGTTCTTC. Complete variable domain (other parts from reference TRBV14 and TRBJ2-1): EAGVTQFPSHSVIEKGQTVTLRCDPISGHDNLYWYRRVMGKEIKFLLHFVKESKQDESGMPNNRFLAERTGGTYSTLKVQPAELEDSGVYFCASSQVGGPAGRRNEQFFGPGTRLTVL.

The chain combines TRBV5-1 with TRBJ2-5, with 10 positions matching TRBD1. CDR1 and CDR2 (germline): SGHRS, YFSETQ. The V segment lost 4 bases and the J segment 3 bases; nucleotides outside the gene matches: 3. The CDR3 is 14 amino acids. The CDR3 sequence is CASSTGTGEETQYF. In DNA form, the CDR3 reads TGCGCCAGCAGCACGGGGACAGGGGAAGAGACCCAGTACTTC.

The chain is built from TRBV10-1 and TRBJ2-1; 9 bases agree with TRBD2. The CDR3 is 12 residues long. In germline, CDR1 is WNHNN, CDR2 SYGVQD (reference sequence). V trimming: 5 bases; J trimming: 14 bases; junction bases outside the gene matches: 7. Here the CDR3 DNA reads TGCGCCAGCAGTTCTAGCGGGAAGATGGAGTTCTTC. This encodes CASSSSGKMEFF.

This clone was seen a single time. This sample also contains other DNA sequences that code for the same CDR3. The CDR3 spells CASSLGQGAYEQYF. Written as DNA, the CDR3 is TGTGCCAGCAGCCTCGGGCAGGGGGCCTACGAGCAGTACTTC. V is TRBV7-8 and J is TRBJ2-7, with 7 bases matching TRBD1. J lost 2 bases, V lost 5 bases, and 6 bases had no gene match. The CDR3 totals 14 residues. Looked up from germline, CDR1 is SGHVS and CDR2 is FQNEAQ.

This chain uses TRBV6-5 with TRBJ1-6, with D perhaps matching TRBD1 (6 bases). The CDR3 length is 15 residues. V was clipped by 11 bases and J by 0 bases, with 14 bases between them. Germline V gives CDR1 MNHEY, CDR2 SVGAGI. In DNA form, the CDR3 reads TGTGCCCTCCGAGACAGGAGCTCCTATAATTCACCCCTCCACTTT. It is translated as CALRDRSSYNSPLHF.